This is a list of T cell receptor beta chains from one sample in a study of T cell responses to AZD1222 COVID-19 vaccine. Sequencing was performed with immunoSEQ multiplex PCR; in TCRdb, only in-frame clones are kept and a portion is missing. The repertoire holds some 110,000 clones, with just under 95% as singletons. The sample was peripheral blood, taken on day 0 of AZD1222 vaccination. The receptors stem from an adult in good health. Both conserved end residues are part of each CDR3. The D gene is left open where the match is weak. Part of the rows lack a size; the others show once, few, many or a class for expanded clones.

v_gene: TRBV6-5; abundance: .; j_gene: TRBJ1-3; d_gene: .; CDR3aa: CASSYGAAGNTIYF; CDR3nt: TGTGCCAGCAGTTACGGAGCCGCTGGAAACACCATATATTTT
v_gene: TRBV7-9; abundance: .; j_gene: TRBJ1-2; d_gene: .; CDR3aa: CASSLVSASPNYGYTF; CDR3nt: TGTGCCAGCAGCTTAGTCTCAGCTTCTCCTAACTATGGCTACACCTTC
v_gene: TRBV6-5; abundance: .; j_gene: TRBJ1-6; d_gene: .; CDR3aa: CATRKQGSYNSPLHF; CDR3nt: TGTGCCACCCGAAAACAGGGTTCCTATAATTCACCCCTCCACTTT
v_gene: TRBV29-1; abundance: .; j_gene: TRBJ1-2; d_gene: .; CDR3aa: CSVVRQSGPGYGYTF; CDR3nt: TGCAGCGTTGTACGGCAGAGCGGGCCTGGCTATGGCTACACCTTC
v_gene: TRBV29-1; abundance: .; j_gene: TRBJ2-5; d_gene: .; CDR3aa: CSVVVSQETQYF; CDR3nt: TGCAGCGTTGTAGTGAGCCAAGAGACCCAGTACTTC
v_gene: TRBV21-1; abundance: .; j_gene: TRBJ1-1; d_gene: .; CDR3aa: CASSKARGGMNTEAFF; CDR3nt: TGTGCCAGCAGCAAGGCCCGGGGGGGCATGAACACTGAAGCTTTCTTT
v_gene: TRBV27; abundance: .; j_gene: TRBJ2-1; d_gene: .; CDR3aa: CASSLSSPLGEQFF; CDR3nt: TGTGCCAGCAGTTTATCGAGCCCCTTGGGTGAGCAGTTCTTC
v_gene: TRBV2; abundance: .; j_gene: TRBJ1-5; d_gene: .; CDR3aa: CASGGLGQPQHF; CDR3nt: TGTGCCAGCGGGGGGTTGGGTCAGCCCCAGCATTTT
v_gene: TRBV5-1; abundance: .; j_gene: TRBJ2-1; d_gene: .; CDR3aa: CASRERNSYNEQFF; CDR3nt: TGCGCCAGCAGGGAGCGGAACTCCTACAATGAGCAGTTCTTC
v_gene: TRBV3-1/TRBV3-2; abundance: .; j_gene: TRBJ1-2; d_gene: .; CDR3aa: CASSRTGSGYGYTF; CDR3nt: TGTGCCAGCAGCCGAACAGGGAGCGGCTATGGCTACACCTTC
v_gene: TRBV5-1; abundance: .; j_gene: TRBJ2-1; d_gene: .; CDR3aa: CASSWRGGLGRNEQFF; CDR3nt: TGCGCCAGCAGCTGGAGGGGCGGCTTAGGGCGGAATGAGCAGTTCTTC
v_gene: TRBV4-1; abundance: .; j_gene: TRBJ2-7; d_gene: TRBD1; CDR3aa: CASSRQDRGPFYEQYF; CDR3nt: TGCGCCAGCAGCCGCCAGGACAGGGGGCCCTTCTACGAGCAGTACTTC
v_gene: TRBV12-3/TRBV12-4; abundance: .; j_gene: TRBJ1-1; d_gene: TRBD1; CDR3aa: CANRGQRF; CDR3nt: TGTGCCAACAGGGGACAACGCTTT
v_gene: TRBV9; abundance: .; j_gene: TRBJ2-7; d_gene: .; CDR3aa: CASSVLAHGISEQYF; CDR3nt: TGTGCCAGCAGCGTTCTAGCGCACGGCATATCCGAGCAGTACTTC
v_gene: TRBV10-3; abundance: .; j_gene: TRBJ1-1; d_gene: .; CDR3aa: CAISARAGVNTEAFF; CDR3nt: TGTGCCATCAGTGCCCGTGCAGGGGTGAACACTGAAGCTTTCTTT
v_gene: TRBV11-2; abundance: .; j_gene: TRBJ2-3; d_gene: .; CDR3aa: CASTLRDLRTDTQYF; CDR3nt: TGTGCCAGCACCTTGAGGGACCTTCGCACAGATACGCAGTATTTT
v_gene: TRBV28; abundance: .; j_gene: TRBJ2-3; d_gene: TRBD2; CDR3aa: CASSSGLAGGPDTQYF; CDR3nt: TGTGCCAGCAGTTCGGGACTAGCGGGAGGTCCAGATACGCAGTATTTT
v_gene: TRBV10-1; abundance: .; j_gene: TRBJ2-7; d_gene: .; CDR3aa: CASSDGNGYEQYF; CDR3nt: TGCGCCAGCAGTGATGGAAACGGCTACGAGCAGTACTTC
v_gene: TRBV27; abundance: .; j_gene: TRBJ2-7; d_gene: .; CDR3aa: CASSSNSYEQYF; CDR3nt: TGTGCCAGCAGTTCCAATTCCTACGAGCAGTACTTC
v_gene: TRBV11-3; abundance: .; j_gene: TRBJ2-3; d_gene: TRBD2; CDR3aa: CASSTGTSGSATDTQYF; CDR3nt: TGTGCCAGCAGCACCGGGACTAGCGGGAGTGCAACAGATACGCAGTATTTT
v_gene: TRBV5-1; abundance: .; j_gene: TRBJ1-1; d_gene: .; CDR3aa: CASSISSGADTEAFF; CDR3nt: TGCGCCAGCAGCATATCTTCGGGGGCTGACACTGAAGCTTTCTTT
v_gene: TRBV6-4; abundance: .; j_gene: TRBJ2-5; d_gene: .; CDR3aa: CASGPGGRETQYF; CDR3nt: TGTGCCAGCGGCCCGGGGGGCCGAGAGACCCAGTACTTC
v_gene: TRBV7-6; abundance: .; j_gene: TRBJ2-1; d_gene: .; CDR3aa: CASSSTTRAQFF; CDR3nt: TGTGCCAGCAGCTCAACTACTAGGGCGCAGTTCTTC
v_gene: TRBV6-4; abundance: .; j_gene: TRBJ2-1; d_gene: .; CDR3aa: CASSDSGERYNEQFF; CDR3nt: TGTGCCAGCAGTGACTCTGGGGAGAGGTACAATGAGCAGTTCTTC
v_gene: TRBV10-3; abundance: .; j_gene: TRBJ1-5; d_gene: .; CDR3aa: CAISESSGGSNQPQHF; CDR3nt: TGTGCCATCAGTGAGTCCTCCGGGGGTAGCAATCAGCCCCAGCATTTT
v_gene: TRBV11-3; abundance: .; j_gene: TRBJ2-5; d_gene: TRBD2; CDR3aa: CASSYRTSGQETQYF; CDR3nt: TGTGCCAGCAGCTATAGGACTAGCGGCCAAGAGACCCAGTACTTC
v_gene: TRBV29-1; abundance: .; j_gene: TRBJ2-7; d_gene: .; CDR3aa: CSVEKAGTPYEQYF; CDR3nt: TGCAGCGTCGAAAAGGCCGGGACGCCCTACGAGCAGTACTTC
v_gene: TRBV30; abundance: once; j_gene: TRBJ1-3; d_gene: TRBD1; CDR3aa: CALSGGGNTIYF; CDR3nt: TGTGCCTTGTCAGGGGGCGGAAACACCATATATTTT
v_gene: TRBV27; abundance: .; j_gene: TRBJ1-2; d_gene: .; CDR3aa: CASSLSPQGNDGYTF; CDR3nt: TGTGCCAGCAGTTTATCGCCCCAGGGTAACGATGGCTACACCTTC
v_gene: TRBV28; abundance: .; j_gene: TRBJ1-5; d_gene: .; CDR3aa: CASSFTPFGGGDQPQHF; CDR3nt: TGTGCCAGCAGTTTTACCCCGTTCGGCGGGGGGGATCAGCCCCAGCATTTT
v_gene: TRBV18; abundance: once; j_gene: TRBJ2-5; d_gene: .; CDR3aa: CASSRDRSGETQYF; CDR3nt: TGTGCCAGCTCACGTGACAGGTCCGGAGAGACCCAGTACTTC
v_gene: TRBV9; abundance: .; j_gene: TRBJ2-1; d_gene: .; CDR3aa: CASSVAGLNNEQFF; CDR3nt: TGTGCCAGCAGCGTAGCGGGACTCAACAATGAGCAGTTCTTC
v_gene: TRBV15; abundance: once; j_gene: TRBJ1-5; d_gene: .; CDR3aa: CATSRDLHGGDNQPQHF; CDR3nt: TGTGCCACCAGCAGAGATTTGCACGGGGGAGACAATCAGCCCCAGCATTTT
v_gene: TRBV4-1; abundance: .; j_gene: TRBJ1-1; d_gene: .; CDR3aa: CASRWAGGTEAFF; CDR3nt: TGCGCCAGCAGGTGGGCCGGGGGCACTGAAGCTTTCTTT
v_gene: TRBV28; abundance: .; j_gene: TRBJ1-2; d_gene: TRBD1; CDR3aa: CASSTQTGINGYTF; CDR3nt: TGTGCCAGCAGTACCCAGACAGGGATCAATGGCTACACCTTC
v_gene: TRBV9; abundance: .; j_gene: TRBJ1-5; d_gene: .; CDR3aa: CASSFGPPGANQPQHF; CDR3nt: TGTGCCAGCAGCTTCGGACCACCCGGAGCCAATCAGCCCCAGCATTTT
v_gene: TRBV5-1; abundance: .; j_gene: TRBJ2-4; d_gene: TRBD1; CDR3aa: CASSIRQGNIQYF; CDR3nt: TGCGCCAGCAGCATAAGACAGGGAAACATTCAGTACTTC
v_gene: TRBV2; abundance: .; j_gene: TRBJ1-5; d_gene: .; CDR3aa: CASSGGDWADQPQHF; CDR3nt: TGTGCCAGCAGTGGGGGGGACTGGGCAGATCAGCCCCAGCATTTT
v_gene: TRBV3-1/TRBV3-2; abundance: few; j_gene: TRBJ2-5; d_gene: .; CDR3aa: CASSQRGIGVKTQYF; CDR3nt: TGTGCCAGCAGCCAAAGGGGAATTGGGGTAAAGACCCAGTACTTC
v_gene: TRBV7-9; abundance: .; j_gene: TRBJ2-1; d_gene: .; CDR3aa: CASSPQASGNEQFF; CDR3nt: TGTGCCAGCAGCCCCCAGGCCTCGGGCAATGAGCAGTTCTTC
v_gene: TRBV19; abundance: .; j_gene: TRBJ1-5; d_gene: .; CDR3aa: CASSTQGAGNQPQHF; CDR3nt: TGTGCCAGTAGTACCCAGGGAGCGGGCAATCAGCCCCAGCATTTT
v_gene: TRBV27; abundance: .; j_gene: TRBJ2-5; d_gene: TRBD1; CDR3aa: CASSWTGKDETQYF; CDR3nt: TGTGCCAGCAGTTGGACAGGGAAAGACGAGACCCAGTACTTC
v_gene: TRBV10-3; abundance: .; j_gene: TRBJ1-1; d_gene: TRBD1; CDR3aa: CAISPGQGGNTEAFF; CDR3nt: TGTGCCATCAGCCCGGGACAGGGAGGGAACACTGAAGCTTTCTTT
v_gene: TRBV5-4; abundance: .; j_gene: TRBJ2-7; d_gene: TRBD2; CDR3aa: CASSPGLAGRSVEQYF; CDR3nt: TGTGCCAGCAGCCCGGGACTAGCGGGAAGGTCTGTCGAGCAGTACTTC
v_gene: TRBV20-1; abundance: .; j_gene: TRBJ2-2; d_gene: TRBD2; CDR3aa: CSARGLAGDSGELFF; CDR3nt: TGCAGTGCTCGTGGACTAGCGGGAGATAGCGGGGAGCTGTTTTTT
v_gene: TRBV4-1; abundance: .; j_gene: TRBJ1-2; d_gene: TRBD1; CDR3aa: CASSRTGVNYGYTF; CDR3nt: TGCGCCAGCAGCCGGACAGGCGTTAACTATGGCTACACCTTC
v_gene: TRBV18; abundance: .; j_gene: TRBJ2-7; d_gene: TRBD1; CDR3aa: CASSLQGAGNEQYF; CDR3nt: TGTGCCAGCTCATTACAGGGGGCGGGAAACGAGCAGTACTTC
v_gene: TRBV7-9; abundance: .; j_gene: TRBJ2-1; d_gene: TRBD2; CDR3aa: CASSHGTSGNREQFF; CDR3nt: TGTGCCAGCAGCCATGGGACTAGCGGTAATAGGGAGCAGTTCTTC
v_gene: TRBV15; abundance: once; j_gene: TRBJ1-5; d_gene: .; CDR3aa: CATSRGQLNQPQHF; CDR3nt: TGTGCCACCAGCAGAGGACAGTTAAATCAGCCCCAGCATTTT
v_gene: TRBV4-1; abundance: once; j_gene: TRBJ1-5; d_gene: .; CDR3aa: CASSQGVNQPQHF; CDR3nt: TGCGCCAGCAGCCAAGGAGTAAATCAGCCCCAGCATTTT
v_gene: TRBV6-2/TRBV6-3; abundance: .; j_gene: TRBJ1-5; d_gene: .; CDR3aa: CASSYSAGAGNQPQHF; CDR3nt: TGTGCCAGCAGTTATTCGGCGGGGGCCGGCAATCAGCCCCAGCATTTT
v_gene: TRBV21-1; abundance: once; j_gene: TRBJ2-3; d_gene: .; CDR3aa: CASSLGQEGMDTQYF; CDR3nt: TGTGCCAGCAGCCTGGGACAGGAGGGCATGGATACGCAGTATTTT
v_gene: TRBV23-1; abundance: .; j_gene: TRBJ2-7; d_gene: .; CDR3aa: CASSQLIPKRRPYEQYF; CDR3nt: TGCGCCAGCAGTCAATTGATCCCGAAAAGGAGGCCCTACGAGCAGTACTTC
v_gene: TRBV12-3/TRBV12-4; abundance: .; j_gene: TRBJ2-7; d_gene: .; CDR3aa: CASSPGAFTSRYF; CDR3nt: TGTGCCAGCAGCCCAGGGGCTTTCACCTCCCGGTACTTC
v_gene: TRBV29-1; abundance: .; j_gene: TRBJ1-1; d_gene: .; CDR3aa: CSAGWGTEAFF; CDR3nt: TGCAGCGCCGGATGGGGCACTGAAGCTTTCTTT
v_gene: TRBV20-1; abundance: once; j_gene: TRBJ1-4; d_gene: TRBD1; CDR3aa: CSALTGEKLFF; CDR3nt: TGCAGTGCTTTGACAGGGGAGAAACTGTTTTTT
v_gene: TRBV7-2; abundance: .; j_gene: TRBJ1-6; d_gene: .; CDR3aa: CASSLEVLRGKGNNSPLHF; CDR3nt: TGTGCCAGCAGCTTAGAGGTTCTTAGGGGAAAAGGAAATAATTCACCCCTCCACTTT
v_gene: TRBV19; abundance: .; j_gene: TRBJ1-1; d_gene: .; CDR3aa: CASSITENTEAFF; CDR3nt: TGTGCCAGTAGTATTACAGAGAACACTGAAGCTTTCTTT